This entry concerns a single T cell receptor beta chain. The antigen it recognizes is unknown. Per-nucleotide qualities are absent, and no much larger clonotype sits a single base away. The treatment or condition label for this specimen denotes: allogeneic hematopoietic cell transplantation with graft depleted of TCRalphabeta T cells and CD19 B cells. The children who served as transplant recipients had been given grafts of TCRalphabeta/CD19-depleted allogeneic hematopoietic cells. V gives up 2 bases and J gives up 5 bases, and the segment between their germline ends measures 15 bases. Measured from the cysteine to the phenylalanine, the CDR3 is 15 residues long. The entry retains the CDR3 DNA only, 45 bases that are in frame from base 1. The germline V gene provides CDR1 MNHEY and CDR2 SVGAGI. This sample is part of a study of T-cell reconstitution after alpha-beta-depleted transplantation in children (dated by TCRdb to the mid-2010s). Regarding the study in general: Using TCR repertoire profiling, the study followed T-cell immune reconstitution in a quantitative way in children after TCRalphabeta/CD19-depleted allogeneic hematopoietic cell transplantation. The full study reports these points: In some patients, the high TCRbeta diversity seen at day 60 was put down to recipient T cells and intrathymic progenitors that had survived conditioning. The apparently early recovery of alphabetaT-cell counts about two months after transplant reportedly depended on only several hundred rapidly expanded clones that came from non-depleted graft cells. Over the following months the frequencies of hyperexpanded clones went down, and after one year T-cell counts and TCRbeta diversity were mostly credited to newly produced T cells.

Library construction relied on PCR. TCRdb shows the sequencer as Illumina HiSeq 2500. Molecular barcoding was employed in the preparation of TCR libraries, with unique molecular identifiers being used to normalize TCRbeta repertoire quantification. TCRdb ran its own pipeline on the public reads, namely fastp trimming at Q25 and MiXCR clone calling, and kept in-frame beta chains. Rows are combined by CDR3 protein, so each entry shows the most common genes and DNA. The sample profile shows about 340,000 distinct CDR3 sequences; roughly 16% of them were found once. The ten largest clones represent about 41% of the sample.

The clonotype was recovered from a male patient aged 2-9 years who had a stem cell transplant for acute lymphoblastic leukemia, so the T cells may come from the graft donor. Recombination joined TRBV6-5 with TRBJ2-5; tentative D gene TRBD2, with 5 bases matching. The starting material was PBMCs, mostly from graft donor cells, obtained 360 days after TCRalphabeta/CD19-depleted stem cell transplant. The CDR3 protein is CASSYGGVGSETQYF. The nucleotide sequence reads as follows: TGTGCCAGCAGTTACGGAGGTGTCGGTTCGGAGACCCAGTACTTC.